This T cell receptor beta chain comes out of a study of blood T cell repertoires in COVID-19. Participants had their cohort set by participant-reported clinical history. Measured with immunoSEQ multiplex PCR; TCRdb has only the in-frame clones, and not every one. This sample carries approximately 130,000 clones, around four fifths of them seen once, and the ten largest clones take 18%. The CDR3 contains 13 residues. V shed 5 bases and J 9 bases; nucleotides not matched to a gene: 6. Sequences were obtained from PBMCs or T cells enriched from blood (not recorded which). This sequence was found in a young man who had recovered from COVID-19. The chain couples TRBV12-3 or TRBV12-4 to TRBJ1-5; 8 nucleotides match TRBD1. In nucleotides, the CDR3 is TGTGCCAGCAGTACAGGGGGGGAAAGGCCCCAGCATTTT. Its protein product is CASSTGGERPQHF.